This T cell receptor (beta chain) was retrieved from a study of long-term antiretroviral therapy in people with HIV. As for the study in general: Samples from the earliest time points predate the 2015 immediate-ART recommendation by about a decade. Study-wide results and limits: Transplant donor controls retained higher diversity, though diversity increased after ART. Clones that had undergone expansion before ART prevailed in the repertoire throughout all time points.

Version v3.0 of the immunoSEQ assay ran at survey level. Each sample aimed for roughly 35,000-50,000 sequenced T-cell genomes. The repertoire was sequenced with immunoSEQ multiplex PCR; TCRdb's copy has only in-frame clones and lacks some. The data contain some 30,000 clones, less than 90% of them seen just once; the ten biggest clones take up approximately 0.93%. Germline lookup yields CDR1 LGHNA and CDR2 YSLEER. This CDR3 has 13 residues. Unmatched junction bases numbered 1, after V lost 4 bases and J lost 2 bases. Regarding this clone: Its antigen is unidentified.

The origin of this receptor is a man aged 50-59 years with HIV. Material: unsorted PBMCs, obtained 2 years after starting antiretroviral therapy. The chain joins TRBV4-3 to TRBJ2-7; 8 positions match TRBD2. The CDR3 nucleotides read TGCGCCAGCAGCCGAGCGGGGGCCTACGAGCAGTACTTC. Amino acid sequence: CASSRAGAYEQYF.